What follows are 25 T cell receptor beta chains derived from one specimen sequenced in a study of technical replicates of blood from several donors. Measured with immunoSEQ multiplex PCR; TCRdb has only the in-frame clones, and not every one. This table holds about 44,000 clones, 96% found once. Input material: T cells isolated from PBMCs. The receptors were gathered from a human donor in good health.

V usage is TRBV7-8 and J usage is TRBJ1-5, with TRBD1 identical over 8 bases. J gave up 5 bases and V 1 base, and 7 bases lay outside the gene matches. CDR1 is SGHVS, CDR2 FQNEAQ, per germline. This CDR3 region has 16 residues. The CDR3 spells CASSLEDRGSDQPQHF. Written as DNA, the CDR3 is TGTGCCAGCAGCTTAGAAGACAGGGGAAGCGATCAGCCCCAGCATTTT. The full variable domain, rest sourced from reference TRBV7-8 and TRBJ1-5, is GAGVSQSPRYKVAKRGQDVALRCDPISGHVSLFWYQQALGQGPEFLTYFQNEAQLDKSGLPSDRFFAERPEGSVSTLKIQRTQQEDSAVYLCASSLEDRGSDQPQHFGDGTRLSIL.

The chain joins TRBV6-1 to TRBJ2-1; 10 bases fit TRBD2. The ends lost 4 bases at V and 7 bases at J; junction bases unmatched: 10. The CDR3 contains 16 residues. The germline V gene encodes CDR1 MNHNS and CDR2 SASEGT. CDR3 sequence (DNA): TGTGCCAGCAGTGCAAATCTAGCGGGAGTTAGAAATGAGCAGTTCTTC. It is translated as CASSANLAGVRNEQFF.

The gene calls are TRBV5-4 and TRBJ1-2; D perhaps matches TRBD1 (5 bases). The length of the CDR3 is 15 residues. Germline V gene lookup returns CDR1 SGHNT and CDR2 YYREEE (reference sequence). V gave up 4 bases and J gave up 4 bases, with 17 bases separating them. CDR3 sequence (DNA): TGTGCCAGCAGCCCAGGGAACAGCTTCACCTATGGCTACACCTTC. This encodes CASSPGNSFTYGYTF. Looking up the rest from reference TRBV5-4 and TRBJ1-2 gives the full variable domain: ETGVTQSPTHLIKTRGQQVTLRCSSQSGHNTVSWYQQALGQGPQFIFQYYREEENGRGNFPPRFSGLQFPNYSSELNVNALELDDSALYLCASSPGNSFTYGYTFGSGTRLTVV.

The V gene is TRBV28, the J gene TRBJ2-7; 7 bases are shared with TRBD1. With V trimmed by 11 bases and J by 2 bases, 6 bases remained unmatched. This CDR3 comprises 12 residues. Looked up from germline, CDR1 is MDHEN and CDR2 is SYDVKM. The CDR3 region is CASRDSAYEQYF. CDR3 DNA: TGTGCCTCCAGGGACAGCGCCTACGAGCAGTACTTC. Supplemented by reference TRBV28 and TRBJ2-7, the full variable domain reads DVKVTQSSRYLVKRTGEKVFLECVQDMDHENMFWYRQDPGLGLRLIYFSYDVKMKEKGDIPEGYSVSREKKERFSLILESASTNQTSMYLCASRDSAYEQYFGPGTRLTVT.

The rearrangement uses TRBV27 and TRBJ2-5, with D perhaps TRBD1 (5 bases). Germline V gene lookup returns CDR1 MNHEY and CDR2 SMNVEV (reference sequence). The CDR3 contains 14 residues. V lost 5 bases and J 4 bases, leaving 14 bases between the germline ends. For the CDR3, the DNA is TGTGCCAGCAGTGGACCAGGGCAGCCAGAGACCCAGTACTTC. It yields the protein CASSGPGQPETQYF.

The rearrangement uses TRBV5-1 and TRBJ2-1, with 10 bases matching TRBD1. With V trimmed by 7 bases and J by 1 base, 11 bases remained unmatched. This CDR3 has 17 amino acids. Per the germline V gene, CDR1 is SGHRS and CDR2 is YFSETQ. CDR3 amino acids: CASSWGTGAGSYNEQFF. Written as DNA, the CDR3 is TGCGCCAGCTCTTGGGGGACAGGGGCAGGGTCCTACAATGAGCAGTTCTTC.

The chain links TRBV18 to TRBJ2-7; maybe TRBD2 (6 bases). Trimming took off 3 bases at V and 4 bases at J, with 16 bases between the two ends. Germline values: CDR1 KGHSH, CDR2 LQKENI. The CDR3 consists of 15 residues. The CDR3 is CASSPSPGAWYEQYF. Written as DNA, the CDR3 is TGTGCCAGCTCACCTTCTCCGGGAGCCTGGTACGAGCAGTACTTC.

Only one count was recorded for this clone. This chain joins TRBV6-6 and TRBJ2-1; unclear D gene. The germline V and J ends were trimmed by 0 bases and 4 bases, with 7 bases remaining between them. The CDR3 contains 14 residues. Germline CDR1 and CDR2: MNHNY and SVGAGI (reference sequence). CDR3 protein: CASSYSSSYNEQFF. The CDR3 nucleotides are TGTGCCAGCAGTTACTCCTCCTCGTACAATGAGCAGTTCTTC.

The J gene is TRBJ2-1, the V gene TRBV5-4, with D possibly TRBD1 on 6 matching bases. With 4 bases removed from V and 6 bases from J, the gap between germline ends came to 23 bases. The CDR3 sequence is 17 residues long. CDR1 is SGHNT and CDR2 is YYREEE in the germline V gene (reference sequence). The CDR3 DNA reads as TGTGCCAGCAGCACGGAAAGGGACATACCCTTGCTCAATGAGCAGTTCTTC. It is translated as CASSTERDIPLLNEQFF. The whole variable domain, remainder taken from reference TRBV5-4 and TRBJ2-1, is ETGVTQSPTHLIKTRGQQVTLRCSSQSGHNTVSWYQQALGQGPQFIFQYYREEENGRGNFPPRFSGLQFPNYSSELNVNALELDDSALYLCASSTERDIPLLNEQFFGPGTRLTVL.

The CDR3 protein is CAWSRKEVPEAFF. The CDR3 coding sequence is TGTGCCTGGAGCCGCAAGGAGGTACCTGAAGCTTTCTTT. V gene TRBV30 combines with J gene TRBJ1-1; no firm D call. Germline V lookup: CDR1 GTSNPN, CDR2 SVGIG (reference sequence). Trimming removed 3 bases from V and 6 bases from J, with 14 bases in between. This CDR3 has 13 amino acids. Combining the CDR3 with reference TRBV30 and TRBJ1-1 gives the whole variable domain SQTIHQWPATLVQPVGSPLSLECTVEGTSNPNLYWYRQAAGRGLQLLFYSVGIGQISSEVPQNLSASRPQDRQFILSSKKLLLSDSGFYLCAWSRKEVPEAFFGQGTRLTVV.

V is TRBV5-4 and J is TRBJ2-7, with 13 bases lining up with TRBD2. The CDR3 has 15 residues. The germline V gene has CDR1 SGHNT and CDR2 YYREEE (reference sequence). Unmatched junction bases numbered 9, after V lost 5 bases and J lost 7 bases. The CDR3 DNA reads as TGTGCCAGCAGACTAGCGGGAGGGAGGTCGGGAGAGCAGTACTTC. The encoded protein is CASRLAGGRSGEQYF.

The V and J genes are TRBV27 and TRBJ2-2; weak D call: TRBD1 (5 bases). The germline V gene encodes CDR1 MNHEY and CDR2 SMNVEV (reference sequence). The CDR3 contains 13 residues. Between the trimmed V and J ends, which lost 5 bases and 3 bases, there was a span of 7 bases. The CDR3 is CASSDRYTGELFF. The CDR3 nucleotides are TGTGCCAGCAGTGACAGATACACCGGGGAGCTGTTTTTT.

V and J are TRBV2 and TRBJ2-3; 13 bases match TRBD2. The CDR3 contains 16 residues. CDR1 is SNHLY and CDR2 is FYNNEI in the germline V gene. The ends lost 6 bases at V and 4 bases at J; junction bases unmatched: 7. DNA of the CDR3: TGTGCCAGCAGCAGAAGGACTAGCGGGAGTCCAGATACGCAGTATTTT. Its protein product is CASSRRTSGSPDTQYF.

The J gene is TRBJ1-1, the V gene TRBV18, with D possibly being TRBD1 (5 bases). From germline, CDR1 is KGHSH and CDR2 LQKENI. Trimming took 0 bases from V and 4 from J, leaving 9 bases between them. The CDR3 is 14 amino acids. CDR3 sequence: CASSPPGQGTEAFF. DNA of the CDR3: TGTGCCAGCTCACCACCTGGGCAGGGCACTGAAGCTTTCTTT.

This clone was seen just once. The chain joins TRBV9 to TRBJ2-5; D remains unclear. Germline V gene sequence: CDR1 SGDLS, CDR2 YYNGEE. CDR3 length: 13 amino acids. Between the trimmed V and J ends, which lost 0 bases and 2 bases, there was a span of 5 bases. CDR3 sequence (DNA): TGTGCCAGCAGCGTAGCGGGTCAAGAGACCCAGTACTTC. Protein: CASSVAGQETQYF.

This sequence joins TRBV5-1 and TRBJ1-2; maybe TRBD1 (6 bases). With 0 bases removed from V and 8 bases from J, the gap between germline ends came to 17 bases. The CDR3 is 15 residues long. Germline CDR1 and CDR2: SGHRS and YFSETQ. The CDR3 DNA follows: TGCGCCAGCAGCTTGGGGCTAGTACAGGGTGGAGGCTACACCTTC. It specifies CASSLGLVQGGGYTF.

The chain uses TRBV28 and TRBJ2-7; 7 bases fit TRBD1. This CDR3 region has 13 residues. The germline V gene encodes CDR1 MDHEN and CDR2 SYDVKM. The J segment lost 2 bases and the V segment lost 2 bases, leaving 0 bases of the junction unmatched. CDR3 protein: CASSLQGAYEQYF. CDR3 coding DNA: TGTGCCAGCAGTTTACAGGGGGCCTACGAGCAGTACTTC. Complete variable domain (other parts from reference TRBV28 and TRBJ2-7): DVKVTQSSRYLVKRTGEKVFLECVQDMDHENMFWYRQDPGLGLRLIYFSYDVKMKEKGDIPEGYSVSREKKERFSLILESASTNQTSMYLCASSLQGAYEQYFGPGTRLTVT.

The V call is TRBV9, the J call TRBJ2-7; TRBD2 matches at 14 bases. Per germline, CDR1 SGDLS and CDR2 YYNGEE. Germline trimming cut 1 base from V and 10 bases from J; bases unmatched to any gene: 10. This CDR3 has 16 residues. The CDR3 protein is CASSVHAVGLAGEQYF. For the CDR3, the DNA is TGTGCCAGCAGCGTACATGCCGTGGGACTAGCGGGAGAACAGTACTTC.

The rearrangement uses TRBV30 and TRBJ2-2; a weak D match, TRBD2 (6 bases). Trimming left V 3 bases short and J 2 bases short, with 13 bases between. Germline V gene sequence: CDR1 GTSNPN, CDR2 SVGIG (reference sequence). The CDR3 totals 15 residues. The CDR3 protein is CAWSGRPLNTGELFF. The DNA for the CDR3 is TGTGCCTGGAGCGGGAGACCCTTAAACACCGGGGAGCTGTTTTTT. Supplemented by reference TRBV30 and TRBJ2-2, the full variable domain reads SQTIHQWPATLVQPVGSPLSLECTVEGTSNPNLYWYRQAAGRGLQLLFYSVGIGQISSEVPQNLSASRPQDRQFILSSKKLLLSDSGFYLCAWSGRPLNTGELFFGEGSRLTVL.

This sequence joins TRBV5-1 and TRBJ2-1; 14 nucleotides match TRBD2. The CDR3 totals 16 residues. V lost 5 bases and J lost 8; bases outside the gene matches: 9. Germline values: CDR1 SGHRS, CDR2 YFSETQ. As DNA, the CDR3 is TGCGCCAGCAGAGGGGGACTAGCGGGAGTTGTCGATGAGCAGTTCTTC. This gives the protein CASRGGLAGVVDEQFF.

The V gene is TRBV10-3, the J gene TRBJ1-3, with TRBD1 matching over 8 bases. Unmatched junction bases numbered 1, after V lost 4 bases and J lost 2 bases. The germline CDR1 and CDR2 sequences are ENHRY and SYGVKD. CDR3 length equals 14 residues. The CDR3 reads CAISGTGTGNTIYF. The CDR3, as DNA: TGTGCCATCAGTGGGACAGGGACTGGAAACACCATATATTTT.

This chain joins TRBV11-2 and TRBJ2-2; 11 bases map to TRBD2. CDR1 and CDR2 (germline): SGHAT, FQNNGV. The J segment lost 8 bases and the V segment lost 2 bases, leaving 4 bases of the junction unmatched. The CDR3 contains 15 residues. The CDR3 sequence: CASSLQLAGVGELFF. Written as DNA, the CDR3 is TGTGCCAGCAGCTTACAACTAGCGGGAGTAGGGGAGCTGTTTTTT.

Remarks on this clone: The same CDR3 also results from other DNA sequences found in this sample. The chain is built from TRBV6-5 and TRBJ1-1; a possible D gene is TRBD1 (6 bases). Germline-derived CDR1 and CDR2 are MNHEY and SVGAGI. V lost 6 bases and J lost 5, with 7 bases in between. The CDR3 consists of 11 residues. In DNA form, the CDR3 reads TGTGCCAGCAGAGGGGGTACTGAAGCTTTCTTT. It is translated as CASRGGTEAFF.

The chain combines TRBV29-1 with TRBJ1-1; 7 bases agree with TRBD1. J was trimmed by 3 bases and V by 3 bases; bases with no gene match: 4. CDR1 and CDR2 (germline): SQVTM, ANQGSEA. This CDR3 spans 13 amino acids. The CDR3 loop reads CSVDRGAYTEAFF. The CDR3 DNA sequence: TGCAGCGTTGACAGGGGGGCATACACTGAAGCTTTCTTT.

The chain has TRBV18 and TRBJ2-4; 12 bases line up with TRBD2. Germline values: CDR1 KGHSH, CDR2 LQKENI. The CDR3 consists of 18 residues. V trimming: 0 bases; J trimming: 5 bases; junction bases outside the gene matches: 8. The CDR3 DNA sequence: TGTGCCAGCTCACCACCGGGGCTAGCGGGAGGGTCGGAAAACATTCAGTACTTC. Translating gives CASSPPGLAGGSENIQYF.